This T cell receptor beta chain comes out of a study of neoadjuvant nivolumab and ipilimumab in lung cancer. The CDR3 totals 13 residues. Germline V gene lookup returns CDR1 SGHTA and CDR2 FQGNSA. V lost 4 bases to trimming and J lost 5 bases, with 12 bases between them. A remark on this clone: What it binds is not known.

Study conclusions and caveats: TCR sequencing covered a small number of samples. Only two of four nivolumab-treated tumors gained richness and clonality by surgery. TCR richness and clonality were higher in tumors than adjacent uninvolved lung. Pretherapy blood TCR richness correlated positively with resected tumor richness.

TCRdb's copy holds only in-frame clones and misses some; the assay was immunoSEQ multiplex PCR. The data contain approximately 29,000 clones, about nine tenths of them singletons. The receptor was derived from an adult with non-small cell lung cancer. The sequences come from peripheral blood, collected after neoadjuvant nivolumab, alone or with ipilimumab, at or shortly before surgery. The V gene is TRBV7-2, the J gene TRBJ2-7; a possible D gene is TRBD1 (5 bases). The CDR3 bases are TGTGCCAGCAGCTCCTCAACAGGTAACGAGCAGTACTTC. Residues: CASSSSTGNEQYF.